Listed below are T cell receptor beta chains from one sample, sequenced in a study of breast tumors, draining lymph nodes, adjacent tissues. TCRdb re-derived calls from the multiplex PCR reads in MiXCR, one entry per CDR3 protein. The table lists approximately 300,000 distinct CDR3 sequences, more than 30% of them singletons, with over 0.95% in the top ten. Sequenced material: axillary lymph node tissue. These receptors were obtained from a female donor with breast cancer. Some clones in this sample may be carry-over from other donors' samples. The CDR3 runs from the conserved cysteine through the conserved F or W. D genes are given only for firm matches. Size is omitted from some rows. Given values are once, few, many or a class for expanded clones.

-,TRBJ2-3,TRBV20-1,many,TGCAGTGCTAGAGTTAGCCCAGTAAGCACAGATACGCAGTATTTT,CSARVSPVSTDTQYF
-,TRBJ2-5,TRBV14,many,TGTGCCAGCAGCCAACAGAAGGGGATTTTCGCGACCCAGTACTTC,CASSQQKGIFATQYF
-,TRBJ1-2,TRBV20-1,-,TGCAGTGCTAGAGGTCAAGAGCTGGGCAACCATGGCTACACCTTC,CSARGQELGNHGYTF
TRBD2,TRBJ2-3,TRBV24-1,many,TGTGCCACCAGTGAACCGGGACTAGCTGGAACAGATACGCAGTATTTT,CATSEPGLAGTDTQYF
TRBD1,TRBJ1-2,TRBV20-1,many,TGCAGTCTCGACAGGGTGAATGGCTACACCTTC,CSLDRVNGYTF
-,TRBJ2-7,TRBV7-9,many,TGTGCCAGCAGCGGGGGACCCGTCTCCTACGAGCAGTACTTC,CASSGGPVSYEQYF
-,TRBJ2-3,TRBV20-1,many,TGCAGTGCTAGACCCCCGCTGGGGACAGATACGCAGTATTTT,CSARPPLGTDTQYF
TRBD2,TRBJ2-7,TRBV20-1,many,TGCAGTGCTAGGCCGGGACTAGCGGTCGACGAGCAGTACTTC,CSARPGLAVDEQYF
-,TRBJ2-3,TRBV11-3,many,TGTGCCAGCAGCTCTACGCCAGGCTTTCGGGCAGATACGCAGTATTTT,CASSSTPGFRADTQYF
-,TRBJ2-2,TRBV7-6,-,TGTGCCAGCAGCCCAGGAGGACTACCGGGCACCGGGGAGCTGTTTTTT,CASSPGGLPGTGELFF
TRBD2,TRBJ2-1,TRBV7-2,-,TGTGCCAGCAGACGACTAGCGGGAGACAATGAGCAGTTCTTC,CASRRLAGDNEQFF
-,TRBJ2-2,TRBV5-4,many,TGTGCCAGCAGCCCGACGACTACCGGGGAGCTGTTTTTT,CASSPTTTGELFF
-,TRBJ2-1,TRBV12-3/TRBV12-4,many,TGTGCCAGCAGAAGAACAGGTGGGGAATACAATGAGCAGTTCTTC,CASRRTGGEYNEQFF
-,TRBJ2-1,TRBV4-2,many,TGTGCCAGCAGCCAAGATTACAGGGCTACCACCTACAATGAGCAGTTCTTC,CASSQDYRATTYNEQFF
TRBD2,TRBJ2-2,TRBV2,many,TGTGCCAGCACCACGGGACTAGCGGGAGATTTTTTATGGAACACCGGGGAGCTGTTTTTT,CASTTGLAGDFLWNTGELFF
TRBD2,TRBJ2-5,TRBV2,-,TGTGCTAGCTGTGCTTCTAGCGGGATCGGGACCCAGTACTTC,CASCASSGIGTQYF
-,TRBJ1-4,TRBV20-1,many,TGCAGTGTCCAGAGTGCTTTTAATGAAAAACTGTTTTTT,CSVQSAFNEKLFF
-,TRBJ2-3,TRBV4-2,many,TGTGCCAGCAGCGACAGGGGAGGGGCAGATACGCAGTATTTT,CASSDRGGADTQYF
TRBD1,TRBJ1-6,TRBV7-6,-,TGTGCCAGCAGCTGGACCGGGACAGGGGTCTCACCCCTCCACTTT,CASSWTGTGVSPLHF
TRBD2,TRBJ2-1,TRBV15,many,TGTGCCACCAGCAGGGGACGGCGGGAGTTCCCATACAATGAGCAGTTCTTC,CATSRGRREFPYNEQFF
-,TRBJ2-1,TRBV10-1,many,TGCGCCAGCAGTGAAACGGGAGATGGCTACAATGAGCAGTTCTTC,CASSETGDGYNEQFF
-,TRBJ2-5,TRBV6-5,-,TGTGCCAGCAGTCACTCGGAACTAAACCAAGAGACCCAGTACTTC,CASSHSELNQETQYF
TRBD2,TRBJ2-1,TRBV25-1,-,TGTGCCAGCACCGGGACTAGCGGCTACAATGAGCAGTTCTTC,CASTGTSGYNEQFF
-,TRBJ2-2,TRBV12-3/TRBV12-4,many,TGTGCCAGCAGTTTTTTGACGGCGGGGACCGGGGAGCTGTTTTTT,CASSFLTAGTGELFF
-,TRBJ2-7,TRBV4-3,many,TGCGCCAGCAGCCAAGATCGGGGAGGGGGAATCTACGAGCAGTACTTC,CASSQDRGGGIYEQYF
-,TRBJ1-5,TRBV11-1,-,TGTGCCAGCAGCCTAACAGGAAATAATCAGCCCCAGCATTTT,CASSLTGNNQPQHF
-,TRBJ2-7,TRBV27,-,TGTGCCAGCAGTTCCGGACAGTCATTCGAGCAGTACTTC,CASSSGQSFEQYF
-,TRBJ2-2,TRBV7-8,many,TGTGCCAGCAGCTTAGGGACAGTCAACACCGGGGAGCTGTTTTTT,CASSLGTVNTGELFF
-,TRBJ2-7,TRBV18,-,TGTGCCAGCTCACCACCGTTCACAGAGTCCTACGAGCAGTACTTC,CASSPPFTESYEQYF
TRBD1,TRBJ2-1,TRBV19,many,TGTGCCAGCAACCGGGACAGGGCGGGTGAGCAGTTCTTC,CASNRDRAGEQFF
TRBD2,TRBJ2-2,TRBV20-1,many,TGCAGTGCTAGAGATATCGCTAGCGGCACGCTGAACACCGGGGAGCTGTTTTTT,CSARDIASGTLNTGELFF
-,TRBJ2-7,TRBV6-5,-,TGTGCCAGCAGTCGGGGGCTCTACGAGCAGTACTTC,CASSRGLYEQYF
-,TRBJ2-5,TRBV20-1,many,TGCAGCGCAAACCCCCCGCGGGCAGAAGAGACCCAGTACTTC,CSANPPRAEETQYF
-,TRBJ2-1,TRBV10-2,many,TGCGCCAGCAGCCCCCAGGGTAGCTACAATGAGCAGTTCTTC,CASSPQGSYNEQFF
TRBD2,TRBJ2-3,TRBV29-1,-,TGCAGCGGTAAAGATATAGCGGGAGGCCACAATGAGCAGTATTTT,CSGKDIAGGHNEQYF
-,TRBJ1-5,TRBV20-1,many,TGCAGTGCTAGAGGGACCGCAAATCAGCCCCAGCATTTT,CSARGTANQPQHF
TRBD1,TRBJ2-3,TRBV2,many,TGTGCCAGCCGAACCGGGACAGCAGTCACAGATACGCAGTATTTT,CASRTGTAVTDTQYF
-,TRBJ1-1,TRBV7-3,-,TGTGCCAGCAGCTTACCGTGGCAGAACACTGAAGCTTTCTTT,CASSLPWQNTEAFF
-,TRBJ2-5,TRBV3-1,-,TGTGCCAGCAGCCAGTTATCAGTTCAAGAGACCCAGTACTTC,CASSQLSVQETQYF
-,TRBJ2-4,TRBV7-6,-,TGTGCCAGCAGCTCGTACCGGGACGGATTTATTCAGTACTTC,CASSSYRDGFIQYF
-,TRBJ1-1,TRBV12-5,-,TGTGCTAGTGGTTTTATAGCGAGGAACACTGAAGCTTTCTTT,CASGFIARNTEAFF
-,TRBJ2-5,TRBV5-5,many,TGTGCCAGCAGCTTGGAAAACTCACGTCAAGAGACCCAGTACTTC,CASSLENSRQETQYF
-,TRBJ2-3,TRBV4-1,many,TGCGCCAGCAGCCACGGGTCCAATACGCAGTATTTT,CASSHGSNTQYF
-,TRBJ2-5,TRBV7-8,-,TGTGCCAGCAGCTTGGGAGCCCAGTACTTC,CASSLGAQYF
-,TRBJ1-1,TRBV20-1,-,TGCAGTGCTAGAGCCCATGGGGGAAGGACTGAAGCTTTCTTT,CSARAHGGRTEAFF
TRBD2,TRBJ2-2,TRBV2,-,TGTGCCAGCAGGGATTCTAGCGGGACCTATGATAGCCTCCCCCTGTTTTTT,CASRDSSGTYDSLPLFF
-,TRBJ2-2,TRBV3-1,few,TGTGCCAGCAGTCAAATGCTCGGGGAGCTGTTTTTT,CASSQMLGELFF
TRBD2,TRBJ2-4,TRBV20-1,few,TGCAGTGCTAGAGATTTGAGGACGGACGCCTTCGGCGGGAGTCTTGGCTTC,CSARDLRTDAFGGSLGF
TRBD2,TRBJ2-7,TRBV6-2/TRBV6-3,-,TGTGCCAGCAGTCACTCGGGTCCTAGCGGGAGCTACGAGCAGTACTTC,CASSHSGPSGSYEQYF
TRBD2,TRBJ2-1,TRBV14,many,TGTGCCAGCAGCAGTCTGGGACTAGCGGGGGACAATGAGCAGTTCTTC,CASSSLGLAGDNEQFF
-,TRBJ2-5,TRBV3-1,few,TGTGCCAGCAGCCAAGATTGGGGGGCAGGGGAGACCCAGTACTTC,CASSQDWGAGETQYF
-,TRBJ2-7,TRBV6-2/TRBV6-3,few,TGTGCCAGCAGTTTTCCACTAGAGTCGGGCGAGCAGTACTTC,CASSFPLESGEQYF